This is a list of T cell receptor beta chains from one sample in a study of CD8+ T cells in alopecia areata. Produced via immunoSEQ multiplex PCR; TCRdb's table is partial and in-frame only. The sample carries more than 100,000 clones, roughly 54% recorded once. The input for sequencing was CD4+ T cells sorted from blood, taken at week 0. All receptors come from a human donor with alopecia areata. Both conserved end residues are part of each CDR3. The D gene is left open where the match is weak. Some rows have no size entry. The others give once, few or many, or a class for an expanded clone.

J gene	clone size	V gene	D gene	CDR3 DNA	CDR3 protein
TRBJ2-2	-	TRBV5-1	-	TGCGCCAGCAGCTTGGATACCAAACTCACCGGGGAGCTGTTTTTT	CASSLDTKLTGELFF
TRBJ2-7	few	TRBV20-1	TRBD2	TGCAGTGGCGGGAGGGCCGACGAGCAGTACTTC	CSGGRADEQYF
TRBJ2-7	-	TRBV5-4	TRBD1	TGTGCCAGCAGCCCAGGGAGACAGGGGACCTACGAGCAGTACTTC	CASSPGRQGTYEQYF
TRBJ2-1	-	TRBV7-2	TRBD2	TGTGCCAGCAGCTTATATCCGACTAGCGGGATGTCGTTCTTC	CASSLYPTSGMSFF
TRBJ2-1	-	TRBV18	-	TGTGCCAGCTCACCACGCAGGGGCGGTTCCTACAATGAGCAGTTCTTC	CASSPRRGGSYNEQFF
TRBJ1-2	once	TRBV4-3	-	TGCGCCAGCAAGGGCAACTATGGCTACACCTTC	CASKGNYGYTF
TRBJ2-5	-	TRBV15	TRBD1	TGTGCCACCAGCAGAATGGACAGGGCCCAAGAGACCCAGTACTTC	CATSRMDRAQETQYF
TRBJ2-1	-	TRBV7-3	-	TGTGCCAGCAGCTTATCGGGACTTTCTGAGCAGTTCTTC	CASSLSGLSEQFF
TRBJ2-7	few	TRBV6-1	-	TGTGCCAGCAGTGAACGCTACGAGCAGTACTTC	CASSERYEQYF
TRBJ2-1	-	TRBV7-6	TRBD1	TGTGCCAGCAGCTTAGGACTAAGGGACAGGGATTCCTACAATGAGCAGTTCTTC	CASSLGLRDRDSYNEQFF
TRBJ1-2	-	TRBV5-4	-	TGTGCCAGCAGCTTGCAGGGTGGTGGTGGCTACACCTTC	CASSLQGGGGYTF
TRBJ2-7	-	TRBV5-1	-	TGCGCCAGCAGCTTGGTAGTGGGGCGAGAGACCTACGAGCAGTACTTC	CASSLVVGRETYEQYF
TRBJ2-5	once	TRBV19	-	TGTGCCAGTAATCGTCCCCAAGAGACCCAGTACTTC	CASNRPQETQYF
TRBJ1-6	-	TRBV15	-	TGTGCCACCAGCAGAGTAGGGGGGGGTGGTAATTCACCCCTCCACTTT	CATSRVGGGGNSPLHF
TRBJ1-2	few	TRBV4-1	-	TGCGCCAGCAGCGTCAGTCACGATGGGGATGGCTACACCTTC	CASSVSHDGDGYTF
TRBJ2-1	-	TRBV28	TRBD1	TGTGCCAGCAGTTTCAACAGGGGGCTTGGGAATGAGCAGTTCTTC	CASSFNRGLGNEQFF
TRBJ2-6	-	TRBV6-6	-	TGTGCCACAAGGGACTCTGGGGCCAACGTCCTGACTTTC	CATRDSGANVLTF
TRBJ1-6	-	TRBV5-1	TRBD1	TGCGCCAGCAGCCTGACGGGACAGATCGGGAATTCACCCCTCCACTTT	CASSLTGQIGNSPLHF
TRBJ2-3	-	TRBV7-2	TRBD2	TGTGCCAGCAGCGCGCGGGGGGGCGGGACAGATACGCAGTATTTT	CASSARGGGTDTQYF
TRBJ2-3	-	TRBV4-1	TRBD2	TGCGCCTGTTCTCCGGGGGGTAGCACAGATACGCAGTATTTT	CACSPGGSTDTQYF
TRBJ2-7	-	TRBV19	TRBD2	TGTGCCAGTAATGGTAGCGGGGGATCCCGCGAGCAGTACTTC	CASNGSGGSREQYF
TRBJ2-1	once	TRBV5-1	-	TGCGCCAGCAGCTTGGGCGGGGACAATGAGCAGTTCTTC	CASSLGGDNEQFF
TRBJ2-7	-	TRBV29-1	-	TGCAGCGTTGAAACTGGGACAAAAGACGAGCAGTACTTC	CSVETGTKDEQYF
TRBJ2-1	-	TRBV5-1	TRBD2	TGCGCCAGCAGCCTCATAGCGGGAGACTCCTACAATGAGCAGTTCTTC	CASSLIAGDSYNEQFF
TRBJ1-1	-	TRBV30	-	TGTGCCTGGAGTGCGGGGAGGAACACTGAAGCTTTCTTT	CAWSAGRNTEAFF
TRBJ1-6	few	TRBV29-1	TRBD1	TGCAGCGTTTCGGACAGGGCCCCTAACTCACCCCTCCACTTT	CSVSDRAPNSPLHF
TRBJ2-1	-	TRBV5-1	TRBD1	TGCGCCAGCACCGACAGGGGGTCCTCCTACAATGAGCAGTTCTTC	CASTDRGSSYNEQFF
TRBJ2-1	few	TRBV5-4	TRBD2	TGTGCCAGTTCCGGGGGGGCATACAATGAGCAGTTCTTC	CASSGGAYNEQFF
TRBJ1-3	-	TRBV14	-	TGTGCCAGCAGCCAAGCGCAGGGTGGAAACACCATATATTTT	CASSQAQGGNTIYF
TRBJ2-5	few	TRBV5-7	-	TGTGCCAGCAGCTTAACCCCGCAGGGTTGGTGTGAGACCCAGTACTTC	CASSLTPQGWCETQYF
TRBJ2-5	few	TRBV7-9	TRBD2	TGTGCCAGCAGCTTTACTAGCGGCCAAGAGACCCAGTACTTC	CASSFTSGQETQYF
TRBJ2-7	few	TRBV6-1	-	TGTGCCAGCAGTGAGGAAAGTCCCCTCGAGCAGTACTTC	CASSEESPLEQYF
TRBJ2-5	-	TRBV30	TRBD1	TGTGCCTCCTATCGGGACAGAGAAGAGACCCAGTACTTC	CASYRDREETQYF
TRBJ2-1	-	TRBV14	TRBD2	TGTGCCAGCCAGCGGGACTCCTACAATGAGCAGTTCTTC	CASQRDSYNEQFF
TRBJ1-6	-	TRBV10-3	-	TGTGCCATCAGTGAAGTGGTAGGGAATTCACCCCTCCACTTT	CAISEVVGNSPLHF
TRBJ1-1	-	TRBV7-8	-	TGTGCCAGCAGCTTAACAGGCGACACTGAAGCTTTCTTT	CASSLTGDTEAFF
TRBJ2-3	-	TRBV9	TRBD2	TGTGCCAGCAGCGTAGTAGGGAGCGGGGGGGCAGATACGCAGTATTTT	CASSVVGSGGADTQYF
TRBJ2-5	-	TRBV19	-	TGTGCCACACATGACCGGGGCCGAGAGACCCAGTACTTC	CATHDRGRETQYF
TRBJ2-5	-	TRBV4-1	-	TGCGCCAGCAGCCACGGAGAAAGGGGGGTGGAGACCCAGTACTTC	CASSHGERGVETQYF
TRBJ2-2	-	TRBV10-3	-	TGTGCCGTACGTAAGGAGGGCGCGAACACCGGGGAGCTGTTTTTT	CAVRKEGANTGELFF